This TCR beta chain emerged from a study of blood T cell repertoires in COVID-19. This clone has only a few counts. Repertoires were generated with immunoSEQ multiplex PCR, while TCRdb's copy carries only in-frame clones and drops some. The table includes 160,000 or so clones, roughly 90% detected once. This CDR3 has 16 amino acids. Losses at the gene ends were 1 base for V and 5 bases for J; bases not matched to a gene: 10. Per germline, CDR1 MGHRA and CDR2 YSYEKL. V usage is TRBV4-1 and J usage is TRBJ1-1; 7 bases agree with TRBD1. The clonotype comes from a man in his sixties with active or convalescent COVID-19. Sequencing was done on a sample of peripheral blood. DNA of the CDR3: TGCGCCAGCAGCCAAGGCCGACTTACACAGGGGACTGAAGCTTTCTTT. Its translation is CASSQGRLTQGTEAFF.